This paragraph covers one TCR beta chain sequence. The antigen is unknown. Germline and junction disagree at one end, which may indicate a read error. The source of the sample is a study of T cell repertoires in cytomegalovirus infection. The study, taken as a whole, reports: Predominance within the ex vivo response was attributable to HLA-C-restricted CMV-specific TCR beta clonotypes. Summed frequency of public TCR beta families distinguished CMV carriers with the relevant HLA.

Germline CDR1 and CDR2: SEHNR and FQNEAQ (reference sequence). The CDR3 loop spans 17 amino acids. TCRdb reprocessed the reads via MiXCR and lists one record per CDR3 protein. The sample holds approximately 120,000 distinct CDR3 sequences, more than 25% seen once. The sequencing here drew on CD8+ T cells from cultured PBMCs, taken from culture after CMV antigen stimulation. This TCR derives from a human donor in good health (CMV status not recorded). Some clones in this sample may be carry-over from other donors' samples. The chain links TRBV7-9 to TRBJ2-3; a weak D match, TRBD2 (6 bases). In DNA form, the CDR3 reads TGTGCCAGCAGCTTAGCGTACGGGGGTTTTACTGCAGATACGCAGAATTTT. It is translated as CASSLAYGGFTADTQNF.